The present T cell receptor beta chain was sequenced within a study of CD8 T cells in Susac syndrome. Germline V lookup: CDR1 DFQATT, CDR2 SNEGSKA (reference sequence). The CDR3 length is 15 residues. With 1 base clipped from V and 3 bases from J, the junction kept 6 bases outside the gene matches. Reverse transcription used about 0.5 to 1 ug RNA and random hexamers. TCRdb re-analysed the immunoSEQ multiplex PCR reads in MiXCR, keeping a single row per CDR3 protein. The repertoire holds 150,000 to 200,000 distinct CDR3 sequences, with nearly 95% as singletons. The sequence was collected from a human donor with multiple sclerosis. The chain uses TRBV20-1 and TRBJ2-7, with 10 bases matching TRBD1. Material for sequencing was CD4+ T cells from PBMCs. The DNA for the CDR3 is TGCAGTGCTAGAGCCCGGGACAGGGGCATCTACGAGCAGTACTTC. Protein sequence: CSARARDRGIYEQYF.